The 14 T cell receptor beta chains reported below all come from one sample, sequenced in a study of identical twins. TCRdb reprocessed the 5' RACE reads with MiXCR, giving one entry per CDR3 protein. This repertoire shows 500,000 to 650,000 distinct CDR3 sequences, 20% to 25% found once; its top ten account for approximately 0.52%. The same sample was also studied in work on yellow fever vaccine responses in identical twins.

Sequencing was performed on CD4+ T cells sorted from blood. The receptors shown here come from a woman aged 18-29 years in good health.

The chain recombines TRBV6-1 with TRBJ1-1, with D hard to call. Trimming took off 6 bases at V and 5 bases at J, with 7 bases between the two ends. Germline CDR1 MNHNS, CDR2 SASEGT. This CDR3 region has 11 residues. CDR3 loop: CASRRATEAFF. The DNA of the CDR3 is TGTGCCAGCAGGAGGGCTACTGAAGCTTTCTTT.

This clonotype occurred a few times. This chain connects TRBV18 to TRBJ2-7; a possible D gene is TRBD1 (6 bases). The CDR3 is 16 residues long. Trimming stripped 4 bases from V and 0 bases from J, with 16 bases between. Germline V gene sequence: CDR1 KGHSH, CDR2 LQKENI. The CDR3: CASSQLTGDSSYEQYF. The CDR3 DNA reads as TGTGCCAGCTCACAACTGACAGGTGATAGCTCCTACGAGCAGTACTTC.

This clonotype was counted between two and nine times. The chain carries TRBV15 and TRBJ2-1, with 12 bases aligning to TRBD2. CDR1 is LNHNV and CDR2 is YYDKDF in the germline V gene (reference sequence). The CDR3 is made up of 18 amino acids. V lost 0 bases and J lost 3; bases outside the gene matches: 6. The CDR3 sequence is CATSRDSLAGGIYNEQFF. As DNA, the CDR3 is TGTGCCACCAGCAGAGACTCGCTAGCGGGGGGGATCTACAATGAGCAGTTCTTC.

The rearrangement links TRBV28 to TRBJ2-1; 9 bases line up with TRBD2. This CDR3 is 15 amino acids long. Trimming at V came to 5 bases and at J to 5 bases, leaving 7 bases not matched to a gene. CDR1 and CDR2 from the germline V gene are MDHEN and SYDVKM. In DNA, the CDR3 is TGTGCCAGCAGTAAAGCGGGGGGCCAGAACAATGAGCAGTTCTTC. It codes for CASSKAGGQNNEQFF. The whole variable domain, remainder taken from reference TRBV28 and TRBJ2-1, is DVKVTQSSRYLVKRTGEKVFLECVQDMDHENMFWYRQDPGLGLRLIYFSYDVKMKEKGDIPEGYSVSREKKERFSLILESASTNQTSMYLCASSKAGGQNNEQFFGPGTRLTVL.

V and J are TRBV6-1 and TRBJ1-3, with 11 nucleotides matching TRBD1. Germline V gene lookup returns CDR1 MNHNS and CDR2 SASEGT. The CDR3 length is 16 residues. V shed 4 bases, J shed 1 base, and the junction held 3 bases outside the gene matches. The CDR3 spells CASSGTGGASGNTIYF. CDR3 nucleotides: TGTGCCAGCAGTGGGACAGGGGGCGCATCTGGAAACACCATATATTTT.

This clonotype was observed a few times. V gene TRBV11-1 combines with J gene TRBJ2-3; D is perhaps TRBD2 (6 bases). Germline values: CDR1 SGHAT, CDR2 FQDESV (reference sequence). The V and J ends lost 2 bases and 2 bases respectively, with 23 bases between them. The CDR3 sequence is 19 residues long. The CDR3 loop reads CASSLKPTWTGANTDTQYF. The CDR3 nucleotides read TGTGCCAGCAGCTTAAAGCCTACTTGGACGGGAGCAAACACAGATACGCAGTATTTT.

This sequence joins TRBV10-2 and TRBJ1-4; unclear D gene. The CDR3 is 15 amino acids. Germline assignment: CDR1 WSHSY and CDR2 SAAADI. The V gene lost 3 bases and the J gene lost 1 base, with 9 bases spanning the gap. The CDR3 coding sequence is TGCGCCAGCAGTGAAGGGCGGAAAACTAATGAAAAACTGTTTTTT. This translates into CASSEGRKTNEKLFF.

The table lists this clonotype with many counts. The rearrangement joins TRBV10-3 to TRBJ2-2; TRBD2 agrees at 7 bases. Trimming took 2 bases from V and 6 from J; bases not matched to a gene: 6. The CDR3 spans 15 residues. Germline V gene lookup returns CDR1 ENHRY and CDR2 SYGVKD. The CDR3 region has the DNA TGTGCCATCAGTGAGCCGCCAGGACTAGCCGGGGAGCTGTTTTTT. Amino acids: CAISEPPGLAGELFF.

The table lists this clonotype with a few counts. This rearrangement joins TRBV15 to TRBJ2-3; D call uncertain. CDR3 length: 16 amino acids. V was cut by 2 bases and J by 3 bases, with 15 bases left in between. The V gene's germline CDR1 is LNHNV and CDR2 YYDKDF (reference sequence). CDR3 DNA: TGTGCCACCAGCAGAACGTTTCCGAGCCATACAGATACGCAGTATTTT. Amino acids: CATSRTFPSHTDTQYF.

This clonotype turned up a few times. The rearrangement joins TRBV5-4 to TRBJ2-2; D gene unclear. Germline V CDR1 and CDR2: SGHNT, YYREEE (reference sequence). The CDR3 loop spans 15 amino acids. V was cut by 4 bases and J by 3 bases, with 13 bases left in between. The CDR3 DNA reads TGTGCCAGCAGCCCGGATCACAAGGACACCGGGGAGCTGTTTTTT. Amino acids: CASSPDHKDTGELFF.

Only a few counts were recorded for this clonotype. The CDR3 protein is CSARDGSSSGNNEQFF. The CDR3 DNA reads as TGCAGTGCTAGAGATGGGAGTTCTAGCGGGAACAATGAGCAGTTCTTC. The chain is built from TRBV20-1 and TRBJ2-1; 9 positions match TRBD2. J lost 5 bases, V lost 0 bases, and 8 bases had no gene match. The length of the CDR3 is 16 residues. Germline V gene lookup returns CDR1 DFQATT and CDR2 SNEGSKA (reference sequence).

The chain is built from TRBV3-1 and TRBJ2-7, with TRBD2 matching over 8 bases. V was clipped by 0 bases and J by 4 bases; unmatched bases: 8. The CDR3 spans 16 residues. Per germline, CDR1 LGHDT and CDR2 YNNKEL (reference sequence). CDR3 amino acids: CASSQDSAGGGYEQYF. In nucleotides, the CDR3 is TGTGCCAGCAGCCAAGATAGCGCGGGAGGAGGTTACGAGCAGTACTTC.

The chain carries TRBV7-8 and TRBJ2-7; D gene ambiguous. Per the germline V gene, CDR1 is SGHVS and CDR2 is FQNEAQ. CDR3 size: 15 residues. Trimming removed 0 bases at V and 6 bases at J, with 15 bases between. The CDR3 coding sequence is TGTGCCAGCAGCTTAGCGGTGGTGATGATGGGCGAGCAGTACTTC. It yields the protein CASSLAVVMMGEQYF. Using reference TRBV7-8 and TRBJ2-7 for the parts outside the CDR3, the full variable domain is GAGVSQSPRYKVAKRGQDVALRCDPISGHVSLFWYQQALGQGPEFLTYFQNEAQLDKSGLPSDRFFAERPEGSVSTLKIQRTQQEDSAVYLCASSLAVVMMGEQYFGPGTRLTVT.

Only a few counts were recorded for this clonotype. The DNA of the CDR3 is TGTGCCAGCAGTGTAGTTCCAGCGGACAATGAGCAGTTCTTC. Its translation is CASSVVPADNEQFF. The gene calls are TRBV6-1 and TRBJ2-1; D may be TRBD2 (5 bases). Germline V CDR1 and CDR2: MNHNS, SASEGT. Trimming pared 4 bases from V and 5 bases from J, leaving 12 bases between. CDR3 length equals 14 residues.